The 27 T cell receptor beta chains reported below all come from one sample, sequenced in a study of shared clonotypes between healthy human individuals. Profiled with immunoSEQ multiplex PCR; TCRdb holds only in-frame clones, not every one. The table has 2 million to 2.5 million clones, around 93% seen once. Sequenced: naive CD4+ T cells from PBMCs. Described subset: CD45RA+ positively selected. These TCRs come from a man younger than 30 in good health. Some clones in this sample may be carry-over from other donors' samples.

The V call is TRBV28, the J call TRBJ2-7; D remains ambiguous. Trimming took 1 base from V and 5 from J, leaving 15 bases between them. Per the germline V gene, CDR1 is MDHEN and CDR2 is SYDVKM. This CDR3 is built from 15 residues. The CDR3 protein is CASSLSVKQFNEQYF. The DNA for the CDR3 is TGTGCCAGCAGTTTATCGGTAAAGCAATTTAACGAGCAGTACTTC.

The chain employs TRBV4-1 and TRBJ1-1; TRBD1 agrees at 7 bases. This CDR3 is built from 15 residues. The germline CDR1 and CDR2 sequences are MGHRA and YSYEKL. J gave up 4 bases and V 6 bases, and 11 bases lay outside the gene matches. For the CDR3, the DNA is TGCGCCAGCAGATCAAACAGGGGCCAGGGCACTGAAGCTTTCTTT. This gives the protein CASRSNRGQGTEAFF.

The V call is TRBV28, the J call TRBJ2-1; 10 nucleotides match TRBD2. The germline gives CDR1 MDHEN, CDR2 SYDVKM. The CDR3 extends over 17 amino acids. The trim removed 6 bases at V and 0 bases at J, leaving 8 bases unmatched. The CDR3 DNA reads TGTGCCAGCAGAGCGGGAGGGCCCGGGAGCTCCTACAATGAGCAGTTCTTC. It yields the protein CASRAGGPGSSYNEQFF. The whole variable domain, filled in from reference TRBV28 and TRBJ2-1, reads DVKVTQSSRYLVKRTGEKVFLECVQDMDHENMFWYRQDPGLGLRLIYFSYDVKMKEKGDIPEGYSVSREKKERFSLILESASTNQTSMYLCASRAGGPGSSYNEQFFGPGTRLTVL.

This chain connects TRBV2 to TRBJ1-1; D possibly corresponds to TRBD1 (6 bases). Germline V gene lookup returns CDR1 SNHLY and CDR2 FYNNEI. Trimming left V 8 bases short and J 4 bases short, with 14 bases between. The CDR3 covers 13 residues. Here the CDR3 reads CASGLGQGTEAFF. CDR3 DNA: TGTGCCAGCGGGTTGGGACAAGGCACTGAAGCTTTCTTT.

This rearrangement joins TRBV5-4 to TRBJ2-5; D not resolved. The CDR3 runs to 14 residues. The ends were cut back, 0 bases at V and 1 base at J, with 7 bases in the middle. Per germline, CDR1 SGHNT and CDR2 YYREEE (reference sequence). The CDR3 coding sequence is TGTGCCAGCAGCTTGGCGGCGGCCCAAGAGACCCAGTACTTC. Translated, it gives CASSLAAAQETQYF.

J is TRBJ2-3 and V is TRBV29-1, with 14 bases that match TRBD2. Germline trimming cut 7 bases from V and 1 base from J; bases unmatched to any gene: 10. The CDR3 runs to 17 residues. Germline V gene sequence: CDR1 SQVTM, CDR2 ANQGSEA. The CDR3 reads CSAHGTSGSPRTDTQYF. The DNA for the CDR3 is TGCAGCGCGCACGGGACTAGCGGGAGCCCCCGCACAGATACGCAGTATTTT.

The rearrangement joins TRBV7-8 to TRBJ1-2; TRBD1 aligns across 9 bases. CDR3 length equals 13 residues. Germline CDR1 reads SGHVS; CDR2 reads FQNEAQ. Trimming cost V 5 bases and J 4 bases; bases outside gene matches: 2. CDR3 sequence (DNA): TGTGCCAGCAGCGGGGGACAGGGCTATGGCTACACCTTC. The encoded protein is CASSGGQGYGYTF.

The rearrangement uses TRBV29-1 and TRBJ1-2, with D possibly being TRBD1 (6 bases). Between the trimmed V and J ends, which lost 2 bases and 8 bases, there was a span of 9 bases. The germline V gene has CDR1 SQVTM and CDR2 ANQGSEA. This CDR3 contains 11 residues. CDR3 DNA: TGCAGCGTTGAACTAGGGGGGGGCTACACCTTC. It translates to CSVELGGGYTF.

The chain recombines TRBV6-4 with TRBJ2-1; D might be TRBD1 (6 bases). The CDR3 covers 14 residues. V was trimmed by 6 bases and J by 2 bases, leaving 11 bases between them. Germline assignment: CDR1 MRHNA and CDR2 SNTAGT. The CDR3 loop is CASSQQGAYNEQFF. The CDR3 DNA sequence: TGTGCCAGCAGCCAACAGGGAGCCTACAATGAGCAGTTCTTC.

CDR3: CATSRDLLAQGARQPQHF. The CDR3 DNA follows: TGTGCCACCAGCAGAGATCTCCTCGCCCAGGGGGCAAGACAGCCCCAGCATTTT. The rearrangement joins TRBV15 to TRBJ1-5, with TRBD1 matching over 8 bases. The germline V gene has CDR1 LNHNV and CDR2 YYDKDF (reference sequence). The length of the CDR3 is 18 residues. V shed 0 bases and J 7 bases; nucleotides not matched to a gene: 14.

This clone occurred once. The chain joins TRBV7-9 to TRBJ1-5; 11 bases align to TRBD1. Germline CDR1 is SEHNR and CDR2 is FQNEAQ (reference sequence). V dropped 1 base and J dropped 2; count of bases not matched to a gene: 4. The CDR3 runs 17 residues. The CDR3 loop is CASSLGTGGWGNQPQHF. CDR3 bases: TGTGCCAGCAGCTTAGGGACAGGGGGCTGGGGCAATCAGCCCCAGCATTTT.

This clone appeared once. The rearrangement links TRBV25-1 to TRBJ1-3; tentatively, D is TRBD1 (5 bases). This CDR3 has 14 amino acids. Trimming left V 3 bases short and J 4 bases short, with 10 bases between. Germline V lookup: CDR1 MGHDK, CDR2 SYGVNS. The chain's CDR3 is CASSDFGQGNTIYF. CDR3 nucleotides: TGTGCCAGCAGTGATTTCGGACAAGGAAACACCATATATTTT.

This clone occurred a few times. The chain links TRBV5-8 to TRBJ2-2, with unresolved D. Trimming stripped 3 bases from V and 5 bases from J, with 8 bases between. CDR1 and CDR2 from the germline V gene are SGHTS and YDEGEE. The CDR3 totals 13 residues. Written as DNA, the CDR3 is TGTGCCAGCAGCTCGGAGAGGACCGGGGAGCTGTTTTTT. It is translated as CASSSERTGELFF.

The chain carries TRBV4-1 and TRBJ2-1; possibly TRBD2 for D (6 bases). Trimming left V 4 bases short and J 4 bases short, with 17 bases between. This CDR3 region has 16 residues. Germline V CDR1 and CDR2: MGHRA, YSYEKL. The chain's CDR3 is CASSRLDGTFYNEQFF. The DNA for the CDR3 is TGCGCCAGCAGCCGATTAGATGGGACTTTTTACAATGAGCAGTTCTTC.

The chain recombines TRBV5-1 with TRBJ2-3; weak D call: TRBD1 (6 bases). The CDR3 consists of 11 residues. Looked up from germline, CDR1 is SGHRS and CDR2 is YFSETQ. V was shortened by 4 bases and J by 14 bases, with 14 bases between the two germline ends. CDR3 DNA: TGCGCCAGCAGCCAGAACAGGGTCCCGTATTTT. Translating it yields CASSQNRVPYF.

The J gene is TRBJ2-5, the V gene TRBV5-6, with TRBD2 as a possible D gene (5 bases). CDR3 length: 15 amino acids. V was pared by 6 bases and J by 2 bases, with 17 bases between. Germline V gene lookup returns CDR1 SGHDT and CDR2 YYEEEE. In DNA form, the CDR3 reads TGTGCCAGCAACCTAGGGCTAGCAAGTCAAGAGACCCAGTACTTC. Residues: CASNLGLASQETQYF.

The rearrangement uses TRBV7-2 and TRBJ1-2, with D uncertain. CDR3 size: 13 residues. Trimming took 7 bases from V and 6 from J, leaving 15 bases between them. The V gene's germline CDR1 is SGHTA and CDR2 FQGNSA. CDR3: CASNYTPEDGYTF. The CDR3 DNA reads as TGTGCCAGCAACTATACACCGGAGGATGGCTACACCTTC.

The chain is built from TRBV30 and TRBJ2-6, with D hard to call. The CDR3 runs 15 residues. Per germline, CDR1 GTSNPN and CDR2 SVGIG (reference sequence). Trimming removed 1 base at V and 0 bases at J, with 7 bases between. CDR3 amino acids: CAWSEGRSGANVLTF. The CDR3, as DNA: TGTGCCTGGAGTGAAGGGCGCTCTGGGGCCAACGTCCTGACTTTC.

The V gene is TRBV29-1, the J gene TRBJ1-2; no clear D. The CDR3 runs to 14 residues. The V end was cut by 4 bases, the J end by 2 bases, with 14 bases between. CDR1 and CDR2 (germline): SQVTM, ANQGSEA. This CDR3 reads CSVGGGKGNYGYTF. In nucleotides, the CDR3 is TGCAGCGTTGGGGGTGGGAAAGGGAACTATGGCTACACCTTC.

As concerns this clone: This same CDR3 is encoded by further DNA sequences in the sample. J is TRBJ1-4 and V is TRBV7-9; the D gene is possibly TRBD1 (5 bases). The germline V gene encodes CDR1 SEHNR and CDR2 FQNEAQ (reference sequence). The CDR3 length is 15 residues. Between the trimmed V and J ends, which lost 5 bases and 0 bases, there was a span of 10 bases. CDR3 in DNA: TGTGCCAGCAGCCGACCGGGACCAACTAATGAAAAACTGTTTTTT. It specifies CASSRPGPTNEKLFF.

CDR3 protein: CASSPGSYNEQFF. The CDR3 DNA reads as TGTGCCAGCTCCCCGGGATCCTACAATGAGCAGTTCTTC. V is TRBV11-3 and J is TRBJ2-1, with D perhaps matching TRBD2 (5 bases). Trimming removed 8 bases at V and 1 base at J, with 9 bases between. Germline CDR1 and CDR2: SGHNT and YENEEA. CDR3 length: 13 residues.

The chain recombines TRBV28 with TRBJ1-1; D unclear. The CDR3 loop spans 12 amino acids. Germline CDR1 and CDR2: MDHEN and SYDVKM. Trimming cost V 3 bases and J 10 bases, with 12 bases left between them. The CDR3 DNA is TGTGCCAGCAGTTTTGGTGACGGGATAGCTTTCTTT. It translates to CASSFGDGIAFF.

The chain couples TRBV2 to TRBJ2-5, with 14 positions matching TRBD2. CDR1 SNHLY and CDR2 FYNNEI come from the germline V gene. V was clipped by 4 bases and J by 4 bases; unmatched bases: 5. The CDR3 is 16 amino acids. The CDR3 coding sequence is TGTGCCAGCAGTGCCAGACTAGCGGGAGGGTTAGAGACCCAGTACTTC. The encoded protein is CASSARLAGGLETQYF. Full variable domain (missing parts from reference TRBV2 and TRBJ2-5): EPEVTQTPSHQVTQMGQEVILRCVPISNHLYFYWYRQILGQKVEFLVSFYNNEISEKSEIFDDQFSVERPDGSNFTLKIRSTKLEDSAMYFCASSARLAGGLETQYFGPGTRLLVL.

This sequence joins TRBV10-1 and TRBJ2-7; D could derive from TRBD1 or TRBD2 (6 bases each). V gave up 0 bases and J gave up 5 bases, with 17 bases separating them. CDR3 length equals 16 residues. CDR1 is WNHNN and CDR2 is SYGVQD in the germline V gene (reference sequence). CDR3 region: CASSESRGDSYHEQYF. The CDR3 coding sequence is TGCGCCAGCAGTGAGTCGAGGGGGGATAGCTACCACGAGCAGTACTTC.

This rearrangement joins TRBV7-2 to TRBJ2-3; possibly TRBD1 for D (6 bases). The CDR3 runs to 16 residues. Per the germline V gene, CDR1 is SGHTA and CDR2 is FQGNSA. V was trimmed by 7 bases and J by 1 base, leaving 18 bases between them. The CDR3 nucleotides read TGTGCCAGCACCTCCCGAGGCAGGGGAGGCACAGATACGCAGTATTTT. Translating gives CASTSRGRGGTDTQYF.

The chain combines TRBV5-4 with TRBJ2-5; 9 bases are a match to TRBD1. The CDR3 is 16 amino acids. Germline values: CDR1 SGHNT, CDR2 YYREEE (reference sequence). The V and J ends lost 5 bases and 5 bases, in that order; junction bases with no gene match: 13. Written as DNA, the CDR3 is TGTGCCAGCAGTCTGCGGCTAACAGGGGGCGGGGAGACCCAGTACTTC. Amino acids: CASSLRLTGGGETQYF.

The chain uses TRBV28 and TRBJ1-6; 7 nucleotides agree with TRBD1. Germline V gene sequence: CDR1 MDHEN, CDR2 SYDVKM. The trim removed 4 bases at V and 14 bases at J, leaving 14 bases unmatched. This CDR3 contains 15 residues. The CDR3 reads CASSSPGGGKEALHF. The CDR3 DNA is TGTGCCAGCAGTTCTCCAGGGGGAGGCAAGGAGGCCCTCCACTTT.